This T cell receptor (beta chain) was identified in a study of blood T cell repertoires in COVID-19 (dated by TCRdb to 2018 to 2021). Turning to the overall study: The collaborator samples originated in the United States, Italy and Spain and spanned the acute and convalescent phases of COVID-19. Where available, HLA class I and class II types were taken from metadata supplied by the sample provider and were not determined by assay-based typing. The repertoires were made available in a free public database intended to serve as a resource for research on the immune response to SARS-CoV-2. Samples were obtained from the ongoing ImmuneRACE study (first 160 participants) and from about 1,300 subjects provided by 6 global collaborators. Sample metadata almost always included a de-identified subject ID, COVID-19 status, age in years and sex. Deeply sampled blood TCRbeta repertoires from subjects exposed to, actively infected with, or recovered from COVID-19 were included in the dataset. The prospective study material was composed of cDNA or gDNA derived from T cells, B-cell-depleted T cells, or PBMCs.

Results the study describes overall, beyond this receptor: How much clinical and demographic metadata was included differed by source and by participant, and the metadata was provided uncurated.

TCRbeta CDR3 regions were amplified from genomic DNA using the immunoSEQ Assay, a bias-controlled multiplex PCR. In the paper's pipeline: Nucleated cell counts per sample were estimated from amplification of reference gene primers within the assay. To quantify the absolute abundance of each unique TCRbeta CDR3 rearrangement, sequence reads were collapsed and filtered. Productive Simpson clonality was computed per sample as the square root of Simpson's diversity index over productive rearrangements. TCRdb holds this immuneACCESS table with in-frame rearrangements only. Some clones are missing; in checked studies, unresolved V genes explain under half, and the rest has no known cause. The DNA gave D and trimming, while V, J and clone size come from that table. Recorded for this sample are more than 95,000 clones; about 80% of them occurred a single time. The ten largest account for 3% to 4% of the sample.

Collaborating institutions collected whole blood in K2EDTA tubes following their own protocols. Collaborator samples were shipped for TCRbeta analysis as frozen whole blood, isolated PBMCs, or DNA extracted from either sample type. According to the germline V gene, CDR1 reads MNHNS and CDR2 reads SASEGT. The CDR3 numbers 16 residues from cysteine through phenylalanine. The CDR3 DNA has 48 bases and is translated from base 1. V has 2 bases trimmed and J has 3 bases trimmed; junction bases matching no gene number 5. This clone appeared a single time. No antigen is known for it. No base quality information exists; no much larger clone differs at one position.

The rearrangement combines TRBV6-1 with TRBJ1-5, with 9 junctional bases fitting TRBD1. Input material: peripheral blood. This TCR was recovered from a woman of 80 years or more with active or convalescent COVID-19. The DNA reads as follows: TGTGCCAGCAGTGAAAGAGGGACAGGGATCAATCAGCCCCAGCATTTT. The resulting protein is CASSERGTGINQPQHF.